The 32 T cell receptor beta chains in this list originate from one sample, sequenced in a study of OX40 agonist ivuxolimab in advanced cancers. The data were produced by immunoSEQ multiplex PCR, yet TCRdb's version contains in-frame clones alone and is incomplete. The sample has tens of thousands of clones, roughly 85% seen once. The specimen was CD4+ or CD8+ T cells sorted from blood, collected in a trial of the OX40 agonist ivuxolimab. All receptors come from an adult with an advanced solid tumor such as melanoma, head and neck, liver or kidney cancer.

V is TRBV11-2 and J is TRBJ2-2, with unresolved D. Per the germline V gene, CDR1 is SGHAT and CDR2 is FQNNGV. CDR3 length: 13 residues. V dropped 6 bases and J dropped 2 bases, with 7 bases sitting between them. The CDR3 DNA reads TGTGCCAGCAGTCCAGGAAACACCGGGGAGCTGTTTTTT. Protein product: CASSPGNTGELFF.

This chain links TRBV7-2 with TRBJ2-5; D is unresolved. The DNA end is a closer match to TRBJ2-7, so the J assignment may be wrong. CDR1 is SGHTA, CDR2 FQGNSA, per germline. This CDR3 is 13 amino acids long. Written as DNA, the CDR3 is TGTGCCAGCAGCCAAATAGGTGGTTACGAGCAGTACTTC. Its translation is CASSQIGGYEQYF.

The V and J genes are TRBV19 and TRBJ2-3, with D perhaps matching TRBD1 or TRBD2 (5 bases each). Germline CDR1 LNHDA, CDR2 SQIVND (reference sequence). The CDR3 spans 12 residues. V shed 11 bases and J shed 6 bases, with 15 bases lying between them. In nucleotides, the CDR3 is TGTGCCGGTATGTCCTGGGGGGATACGCAGTATTTT. Translating gives CAGMSWGDTQYF.

This clone turned up a few times. The chain is built from TRBV5-1 and TRBJ2-3, with 9 bases aligning to TRBD1. Per the germline V gene, CDR1 is SGHRS and CDR2 is YFSETQ. The CDR3 consists of 16 residues. The trim removed 3 bases at V and 3 bases at J, leaving 8 bases unmatched. The CDR3 nucleotides read TGCGCCAGCAGCTACGGGGACAGGGATTGGACAGATACGCAGTATTTT. Protein sequence: CASSYGDRDWTDTQYF.

The V and J genes are TRBV2 and TRBJ2-7; tentatively, D is TRBD1 or TRBD2 (5 bases each). The CDR3 runs to 12 residues. Between the trimmed V and J ends, which lost 4 bases and 11 bases, there was a span of 15 bases. The germline V gene has CDR1 SNHLY and CDR2 FYNNEI. The CDR3 region has the DNA TGTGCCAGCAGTGTCGAGGGGAAGCAGGAGTACTTC. Amino acids: CASSVEGKQEYF.

The chain joins TRBV28 to TRBJ1-2; perhaps TRBD1 as D (6 bases). The CDR3 consists of 13 residues. Germline lookup yields CDR1 MDHEN and CDR2 SYDVKM. Between the trimmed V and J ends, which lost 8 bases and 5 bases, there was a span of 15 bases. This CDR3 reads CASYSGTRYGYTF. CDR3 bases: TGTGCCAGCTATTCCGGGACAAGATATGGCTACACCTTC.

The chain is built from TRBV7-9 and TRBJ2-1, with a weak D call TRBD2 (5 bases). Trimming removed 6 bases at V and 6 bases at J, with 9 bases between. Germline CDR1 SEHNR, CDR2 FQNEAQ (reference sequence). This CDR3 comprises 12 residues. CDR3 DNA: TGTGCCAGCAGGTCGGGGTCCAATGAGCAGTTCTTC. Translating it yields CASRSGSNEQFF.

This chain links TRBV4-3 with TRBJ1-2, with 8 bases fitting TRBD1. Germline CDR1 and CDR2: LGHNA and YSLEER. V lost 0 bases, J lost 3 bases, and 6 bases stayed unmatched. CDR3 length equals 16 residues. The CDR3 coding sequence is TGCGCCAGCAGCCAAGATAGGACAGGGCCATACTATGGCTACACCTTC. It translates to CASSQDRTGPYYGYTF.

This chain joins TRBV6-6 and TRBJ1-5; D gene unclear. The V end lost 6 bases, the J end lost 9 bases, and 6 bases lay between the germline ends. Germline V gives CDR1 MNHNY, CDR2 SVGAGI (reference sequence). CDR3 length equals 10 residues. The CDR3: CASSRRPQHF. The CDR3 region has the DNA TGTGCCAGCAGCCGGCGGCCCCAGCATTTT.

The chain uses TRBV7-2 and TRBJ2-5; TRBD1 aligns across 11 bases. Germline values: CDR1 SGHTA, CDR2 FQGNSA. The CDR3 consists of 14 residues. Losses at the gene ends were 5 bases for V and 6 bases for J; bases not matched to a gene: 5. For the CDR3, the DNA is TGTGCCAGCAGCCAGGACAGGGGGCAAAAGACCCAGTACTTC. Its protein is CASSQDRGQKTQYF.

V usage is TRBV25-1 and J usage is TRBJ1-2; 8 nucleotides match TRBD1. The germline CDR1 and CDR2 sequences are MGHDK and SYGVNS. The CDR3 has 16 amino acids. Trimming took 6 bases from V and 2 from J; bases not matched to a gene: 11. CDR3 DNA: TGTGCCAGCAGCCCCACCATTCAGGGGGCGAACTATGGCTACACCTTC. This encodes CASSPTIQGANYGYTF.

The chain carries TRBV7-9 and TRBJ2-6; D is tentatively TRBD1 or TRBD2 (5 bases each). The germline V gene has CDR1 SEHNR and CDR2 FQNEAQ (reference sequence). This CDR3 spans 18 amino acids. V lost 5 bases and J lost 4, with 21 bases in between. In DNA form, the CDR3 reads TGTGCCAGCAGCCAGACCGAAGGGGCACGGGGAGGGGCCAACGTCCTGACTTTC. It codes for CASSQTEGARGGANVLTF. The entire variable domain, with the rest obtained from reference TRBV7-9 and TRBJ2-6, is as follows: DTGVSQNPRHKITKRGQNVTFRCDPISEHNRLYWYRQTLGQGPEFLTYFQNEAQLEKSRLLSDRFSAERPKGSFSTLEIQRTEQGDSAMYLCASSQTEGARGGANVLTFGAGSRLTVL.

V and J are TRBV5-6 and TRBJ1-2, with D perhaps TRBD1 (6 bases). This CDR3 region has 15 residues. Per germline, CDR1 SGHDT and CDR2 YYEEEE. Trimming took 2 bases from V and 6 from J, leaving 17 bases between them. CDR3 sequence reads: CASSLEARGAHGYTF. As DNA, the CDR3 is TGTGCCAGCAGCTTAGAAGCCAGGGGAGCGCATGGCTACACCTTC.

The rearrangement joins TRBV7-6 to TRBJ1-6, with D perhaps TRBD1 (6 bases). The CDR3 is 19 amino acids. The germline V gene has CDR1 SGHVS and CDR2 FNYEAQ. Trimming left V 6 bases short and J 8 bases short, with 29 bases between. The CDR3 is CASSTRIRRGRGSDSPLHF. The CDR3, as DNA: TGTGCCAGCAGTACTAGGATTCGCCGGGGCAGGGGATCTGATTCACCCCTCCACTTT.

This chain uses TRBV14 with TRBJ1-5, with D hard to call. CDR3 length: 13 residues. Germline V lookup: CDR1 SGHDN, CDR2 FVKESK. Trimming removed 4 bases from V and 7 bases from J, with 11 bases in between. The CDR3 spells CASSRSEDQPQHF. CDR3 nucleotide sequence: TGTGCCAGCAGCCGATCTGAAGACCAGCCCCAGCATTTT.

CDR3 coding DNA: TGTGCCACAGGGGGCGAGGGGTTAGGGGCCAACGTCCTGACTTTC. This gives the protein CATGGEGLGANVLTF. This chain uses TRBV7-6 with TRBJ2-6; 8 bases fit TRBD1. This CDR3 contains 15 residues. The germline CDR1 and CDR2 sequences are SGHVS and FNYEAQ. J was trimmed by 4 bases and V by 10 bases; bases with no gene match: 9.

This chain connects TRBV27 to TRBJ2-2; 8 bases fit TRBD1. After removal of 7 bases from V and 5 bases from J, the junction contained 6 bases not matched to a gene. In germline, CDR1 is MNHEY, CDR2 SMNVEV (reference sequence). This CDR3 comprises 14 residues. CDR3: CASTTGDRTGELFF. CDR3 nucleotides: TGTGCCAGCACGACAGGGGATAGGACCGGGGAGCTGTTTTTT.

The genes are TRBV9 and TRBJ2-5, with D perhaps assigned TRBD1 or TRBD2 (5 bases each). With 0 bases removed from V and 4 bases from J, the gap between germline ends came to 10 bases. This CDR3 region has 14 residues. Per the germline V gene, CDR1 is SGDLS and CDR2 is YYNGEE. CDR3 sequence (DNA): TGTGCCAGCAGCGTAGAGAGGGGAAGAGAGACCCAGTACTTC. Translating it yields CASSVERGRETQYF.

This clone was found a few times. The rearrangement links TRBV7-9 to TRBJ1-3, with D tentatively TRBD1 (6 bases). V lost 6 bases and J lost 2, with 17 bases in between. CDR1 and CDR2 from the germline V gene are SEHNR and FQNEAQ (reference sequence). The CDR3 sequence is 16 residues long. The CDR3 DNA reads TGTGCCAGCAGGGGCGGGGGCAGGCGGCCTGGAAACACCATATATTTT. Amino acids: CASRGGGRRPGNTIYF.

This clone was found once. This chain connects TRBV7-9 to TRBJ1-2; D call uncertain. From germline, CDR1 is SEHNR and CDR2 FQNEAQ (reference sequence). The CDR3 has 15 residues. The V end lost 1 base, the J end lost 0 bases, and 9 bases lay between the germline ends. This chain's CDR3 is CASSLGSSSNYGYTF. The CDR3 DNA sequence: TGTGCCAGCAGCTTAGGCTCAAGCTCTAACTATGGCTACACCTTC. Filled out from reference TRBV7-9 and TRBJ1-2, the complete variable domain reads DTGVSQNPRHKITKRGQNVTFRCDPISEHNRLYWYRQTLGQGPEFLTYFQNEAQLEKSRLLSDRFSAERPKGSFSTLEIQRTEQGDSAMYLCASSLGSSSNYGYTFGSGTRLTVV.

This chain links TRBV5-1 with TRBJ1-1, with a tentative D call TRBD1 (6 bases). In germline, CDR1 is SGHRS, CDR2 YFSETQ. The V and J ends lost 3 bases and 4 bases respectively, with 13 bases between them. This CDR3 is 14 amino acids long. The CDR3 protein is CASSSGEGGTEAFF. The DNA of the CDR3 is TGCGCCAGCAGCTCCGGGGAAGGGGGCACTGAAGCTTTCTTT.

V usage is TRBV19 and J usage is TRBJ2-4, with D maybe TRBD1 (5 bases). CDR1 and CDR2 from the germline V gene are LNHDA and SQIVND (reference sequence). Trimming pared 7 bases from V and 3 bases from J, leaving 19 bases between. CDR3 length: 16 amino acids. In DNA form, the CDR3 reads TGTGCCAGTACCTCGACAGACTCCTTTGGCAAAAACATTCAGTACTTC. Translated, it gives CASTSTDSFGKNIQYF.

This clone was found a few times. CDR3: CASSSLGGTPGGQYF. CDR3 nucleotides: TGTGCCAGCAGCTCATTAGGAGGCACCCCAGGAGGGCAGTACTTC. The rearrangement joins TRBV7-9 to TRBJ2-7; perhaps TRBD2 as D (5 bases). This CDR3 has 15 amino acids. Trimming removed 4 bases from V and 9 bases from J, with 22 bases in between. Germline CDR1 is SEHNR and CDR2 is FQNEAQ (reference sequence). Based on the CDR3 plus reference TRBV7-9 and TRBJ2-7, the full variable domain is DTGVSQNPRHKITKRGQNVTFRCDPISEHNRLYWYRQTLGQGPEFLTYFQNEAQLEKSRLLSDRFSAERPKGSFSTLEIQRTEQGDSAMYLCASSSLGGTPGGQYFGPGTRLTVT.

J is TRBJ2-7 and V is TRBV28; 11 bases line up with TRBD1. In germline, CDR1 is MDHEN, CDR2 SYDVKM. This CDR3 contains 15 residues. J gave up 5 bases and V 3 bases, and 6 bases lay outside the gene matches. CDR3: CASSFPGTGGNEQYF. The CDR3 DNA reads as TGTGCCAGCAGTTTTCCCGGGACAGGGGGAAACGAGCAGTACTTC.

This clone was detected only a few times. The chain joins TRBV11-2 to TRBJ1-3, with a possible D match to TRBD1 (5 bases). The V and J ends lost 5 bases and 1 base respectively, with 18 bases between them. This CDR3 contains 17 residues. The germline gives CDR1 SGHAT, CDR2 FQNNGV. DNA of the CDR3: TGTGCCAGCAGCCCCCGCTCTGTAAGGGGATCTGGAAACACCATATATTTT. It encodes CASSPRSVRGSGNTIYF. The full variable domain, rest sourced from reference TRBV11-2 and TRBJ1-3, is EAGVAQSPRYKIIEKRQSVAFWCNPISGHATLYWYQQILGQGPKLLIQFQNNGVVDDSQLPKDRFSAERLKGVDSTLKIQPAKLEDSAVYLCASSPRSVRGSGNTIYFGEGSWLTVV.

In regard to this clone: Relative to the germline gene, one junction end is altered; a read error may explain this. The identical CDR3 is also encoded by other nucleotide sequences in the sample. This chain joins TRBV6-5 and TRBJ1-4; perhaps TRBD1 as D (6 bases). The CDR3 is made up of 15 amino acids. The germline V gene encodes CDR1 MNHEY and CDR2 SVGAGI. CDR3 amino acids: CASRAGGRGSEKLFF. The DNA of the CDR3 is TGTGCCAGCAGGGCCGGGGGCAGGGGAAGTGAAAAACTATTTTTT.

This clone has just one count. The genes are TRBV11-2 and TRBJ2-1, with 8 bases identical to TRBD1. V shed 0 bases, J shed 9 bases, and the junction held 1 base outside the gene matches. CDR3 length equals 13 residues. Germline CDR1 is SGHAT and CDR2 is FQNNGV. This chain's CDR3 is CASSLDTGGEQFF. The CDR3 bases are TGTGCCAGCAGCTTAGATACAGGGGGTGAGCAGTTCTTC.

This clone was recorded once. The chain links TRBV23-1 to TRBJ1-6, with 9 bases aligning to TRBD1. Being an ORF, TRBV23-1 has a function that is uncertain. The length of the CDR3 is 18 residues. V shed 0 bases and J 7 bases; nucleotides not matched to a gene: 10. The CDR3 DNA follows: TGCGCCAGCAGTCAATCAAAATGGACAGGGGTGTTCAATTCACCCCTCCACTTT. It is translated as CASSQSKWTGVFNSPLHF.

The genes are TRBV30 and TRBJ2-2; 9 bases are shared with TRBD1. Germline values: CDR1 GTSNPN, CDR2 SVGIG (reference sequence). CDR3 length: 15 residues. The ends lost 2 bases at V and 5 bases at J; junction bases unmatched: 6. CDR3 amino acids: CAWSRTQGATGELFF. The CDR3 DNA sequence: TGTGCCTGGAGTCGGACACAGGGGGCGACCGGGGAGCTGTTTTTT.

The V call is TRBV5-4, the J call TRBJ1-4; 10 positions agree with TRBD1. Trimming at V came to 4 bases and at J to 8 bases, leaving 11 bases not matched to a gene. The CDR3 loop spans 16 amino acids. In germline, CDR1 is SGHNT, CDR2 YYREEE (reference sequence). In DNA, the CDR3 is TGTGCCAGCAGCCAATCACCGGACAGGGGGGGAGAAAAACTGTTTTTT. Its protein product is CASSQSPDRGGEKLFF.

The V and J genes are TRBV10-2 and TRBJ2-2; possibly TRBD2 for D (7 bases). The CDR3 length is 15 residues. V lost 0 bases, J lost 7 bases, and 12 bases lay in between. Per germline, CDR1 WSHSY and CDR2 SAAADI. The CDR3 loop reads CASSESAGAVGELFF. CDR3 sequence (DNA): TGCGCCAGCAGTGAGTCTGCGGGGGCGGTCGGGGAGCTGTTTTTT.

This chain uses TRBV18 with TRBJ2-5; no reliable D call. This CDR3 is 15 amino acids long. The germline V gene has CDR1 KGHSH and CDR2 LQKENI. Trimming removed 2 bases at V and 5 bases at J, with 15 bases between. The CDR3 DNA sequence: TGTGCCAGCTCACCAATTAGCTGGACCGAGGAGACCCAGTACTTC. Amino acids: CASSPISWTEETQYF.